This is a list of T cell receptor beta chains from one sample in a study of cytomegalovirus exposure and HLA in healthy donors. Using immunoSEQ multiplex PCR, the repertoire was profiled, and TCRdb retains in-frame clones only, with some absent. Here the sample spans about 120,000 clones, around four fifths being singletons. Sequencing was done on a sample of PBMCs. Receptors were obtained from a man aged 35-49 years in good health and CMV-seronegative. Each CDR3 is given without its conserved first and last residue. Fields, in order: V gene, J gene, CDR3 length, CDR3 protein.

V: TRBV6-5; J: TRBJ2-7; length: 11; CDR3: ASSYPLGGEQY
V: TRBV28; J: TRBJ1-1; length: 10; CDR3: ASNTGNTEAF
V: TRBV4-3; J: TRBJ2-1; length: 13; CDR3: ASSHGGTRSHEQF
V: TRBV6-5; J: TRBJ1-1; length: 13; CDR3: ASNRLWTGGTEAF
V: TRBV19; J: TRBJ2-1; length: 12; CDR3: ASSRGLSYNEQF
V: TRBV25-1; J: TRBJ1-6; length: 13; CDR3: ASSEYGTGESPLH
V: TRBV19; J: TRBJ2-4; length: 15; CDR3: ASSPRLATPDKNIQY
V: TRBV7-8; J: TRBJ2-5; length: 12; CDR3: AVTSPGLVETQY
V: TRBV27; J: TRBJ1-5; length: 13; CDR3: ASKRRQGIGQPQH
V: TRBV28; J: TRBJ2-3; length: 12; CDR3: ASSFGGLLETQY
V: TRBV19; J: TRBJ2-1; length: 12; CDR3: ASRALAAYNEQF
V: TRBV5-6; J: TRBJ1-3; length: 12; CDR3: ASRGRGSGNTIY
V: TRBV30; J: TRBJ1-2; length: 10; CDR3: AWRVQYYGYT
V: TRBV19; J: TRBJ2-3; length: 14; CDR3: ASSSYREGRTDTQY
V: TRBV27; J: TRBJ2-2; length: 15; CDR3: ASRTNTGTGDTGELF
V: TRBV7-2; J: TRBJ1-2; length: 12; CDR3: ASTKTGREGGYT
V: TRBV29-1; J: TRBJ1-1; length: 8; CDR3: SVVRAEAF
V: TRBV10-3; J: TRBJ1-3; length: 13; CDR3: AISEAGATGNTIY
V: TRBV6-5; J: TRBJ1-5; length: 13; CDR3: ASSYSRFANQPQH
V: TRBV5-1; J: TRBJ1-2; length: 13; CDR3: ASSPLRGVSGGYT
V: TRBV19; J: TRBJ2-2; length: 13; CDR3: ASSWLTGNTGELF
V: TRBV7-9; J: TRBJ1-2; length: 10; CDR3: ASTLDSHGYT